This record looks at one T cell receptor beta chain sequence and its context. The V segment lost 5 bases and the J segment 6 bases; nucleotides outside the gene matches: 6. CDR1 is SGHRS and CDR2 is YFSETQ in the germline V gene. This CDR3 has 14 residues. This table comes from immunoSEQ multiplex PCR, and its TCRdb copy is limited to in-frame clones, with some not included. Counted here are around 82,000 clones, roughly 90% occurring once; the ten biggest clones make up 6.3%. This sample is part of a study of blood T cell repertoires in COVID-19. In the study overall: T cells, B-cell-depleted T cells, or PBMCs supplied cDNA or gDNA.

This TCR came from a man older than 75 with COVID-19, enrolled during active disease. Sequencing input: peripheral blood. The genes are TRBV5-1 and TRBJ2-1, with 9 bases lining up with TRBD1. The CDR3 loop is CASSRTDRGNEQFF. As DNA, the CDR3 is TGCGCCAGCAGTAGAACGGACAGGGGCAATGAGCAGTTCTTC.